These 14 T cell receptor beta chains came from one sample sequenced in a study of blood T cells in healthy people across ages. A second roughly 7 to 12 cycle PCR used barcoded and J-beta primers. TCRdb re-called the 5' RACE reads through MiXCR, storing one row per CDR3 protein. This sample yields around 600,000 distinct CDR3 sequences, of which around 48% are seen a single time; 20% to 25% belongs to the top ten. The sample taken for sequencing was blood. Receptors were obtained from a man older than 75 in good health.

The chain combines TRBV5-1 with TRBJ1-1; 11 bases agree with TRBD1. The germline CDR1 and CDR2 sequences are SGHRS and YFSETQ. Trimming at V came to 0 bases and at J to 10 bases, leaving 8 bases not matched to a gene. This CDR3 contains 15 residues. The CDR3 spells CASSLEPGQGVTAFF. The CDR3 DNA follows: TGCGCCAGCAGCTTGGAACCGGGACAGGGGGTTACAGCTTTCTTT.

This clonotype was picked up a small number of times. V and J are TRBV7-9 and TRBJ2-7; D call uncertain. V was pared by 1 base and J by 3 bases, with 10 bases between. Germline values: CDR1 SEHNR, CDR2 FQNEAQ (reference sequence). This CDR3 has 14 amino acids. CDR3 residues: CASSLGRWNYEQYF. As DNA, the CDR3 is TGTGCCAGCAGCTTAGGCAGGTGGAACTACGAGCAGTACTTC.

J is TRBJ2-7 and V is TRBV9; D gene ambiguous. Germline V CDR1 and CDR2: SGDLS, YYNGEE. The ends were cut back, 4 bases at V and 2 bases at J, with 13 bases in the middle. This CDR3 is 14 amino acids long. The CDR3 is CASSPRTWTYEQYF. The DNA for the CDR3 is TGTGCCAGCAGCCCTCGGACGTGGACCTACGAGCAGTACTTC. The full variable domain, in which reference TRBV9 and TRBJ2-7 provide the parts outside the CDR3, is DSGVTQTPKHLITATGQRVTLRCSPRSGDLSVYWYQQSLDQGLQFLIQYYNGEERAKGNILERFSAQQFPDLHSELNLSSLELGDSALYFCASSPRTWTYEQYFGPGTRLTVT.

The CDR3 reads CASSVGTGKYNEQYF. CDR3 coding DNA: TGTGCCAGCAGCGTAGGGACAGGAAAATACAATGAGCAGTACTTC. V gene TRBV9 combines with J gene TRBJ2-5; TRBD1 aligns across 7 bases. Germline CDR1 reads SGDLS; CDR2 reads YYNGEE. V shed 0 bases and J 11 bases; nucleotides not matched to a gene: 13. The CDR3 totals 15 residues. Filled out from reference TRBV9 and TRBJ2-5, the complete variable domain reads DSGVTQTPKHLITATGQRVTLRCSPRSGDLSVYWYQQSLDQGLQFLIQYYNGEERAKGNILERFSAQQFPDLHSELNLSSLELGDSALYFCASSVGTGKYNEQYFGPGTRLLVL.

This clonotype has at least ten counts. The chain uses TRBV10-3 and TRBJ2-7; D is uncertain. CDR3 length: 12 amino acids. Per the germline V gene, CDR1 is ENHRY and CDR2 is SYGVKD. V lost 4 bases and J 2 bases, leaving 6 bases between the germline ends. CDR3 sequence: CAISASTYEQYF. The CDR3 DNA reads as TGTGCCATCAGTGCCTCCACCTACGAGCAGTACTTC.

There are a few counts of this clonotype. The V gene is TRBV13, the J gene TRBJ2-1, with TRBD1 matching over 11 bases. Trimming cost V 5 bases and J 7 bases; bases outside gene matches: 13. In germline, CDR1 is PRHDT, CDR2 FYEKMQ (reference sequence). This CDR3 spans 17 amino acids. The CDR3 reads CASSPTRGDRGINEQFF. CDR3 bases: TGTGCCAGCAGCCCCACCCGGGGGGACAGGGGGATAAATGAGCAGTTCTTC.

A few counts support this clonotype. The chain uses TRBV29-1 and TRBJ2-1; possibly TRBD2 for D (6 bases). Between the trimmed V and J ends, which lost 4 bases and 5 bases, there was a span of 12 bases. CDR1 SQVTM and CDR2 ANQGSEA come from the germline V gene. CDR3 length: 13 residues. Here the CDR3 DNA reads TGCAGCGTTGGGCGGGGCCTCGACAATGAGCAGTTCTTC. This encodes CSVGRGLDNEQFF.

The V call is TRBV7-2, the J call TRBJ1-2, with 7 bases aligning to TRBD1. With 4 bases clipped from V and 5 bases from J, the junction kept 4 bases outside the gene matches. The germline V gene encodes CDR1 SGHTA and CDR2 FQGNSA. The CDR3 is made up of 13 amino acids. CDR3 nucleotide sequence: TGTGCCAGCAGCTCGGGACAGCAATATGGCTACACCTTC. Translated, it gives CASSSGQQYGYTF.

This clonotype was seen repeatedly, ten times or more. The chain recombines TRBV6-5 with TRBJ2-1; D gene uncertain. CDR3 size: 13 residues. Germline V lookup: CDR1 MNHEY, CDR2 SVGAGI. Between the trimmed V and J ends, which lost 6 bases and 2 bases, there was a span of 8 bases. CDR3 residues: CASRLRPYNEQFF. The DNA for the CDR3 is TGTGCCAGCAGGCTTCGGCCCTACAATGAGCAGTTCTTC.

The sample holds a few counts of this clonotype. The CDR3 loop reads CASSRVNSGYYEQYF. For the CDR3, the DNA is TGCGCCAGCAGCCGAGTAAATAGCGGGTACTACGAGCAGTACTTC. V and J are TRBV4-3 and TRBJ2-7; the match to TRBD2 covers 7 bases. This CDR3 comprises 15 residues. The junction had 9 bases not matched to a gene; V was cut back by 4 bases and J by 3 bases. From germline, CDR1 is LGHNA and CDR2 YSLEER.

The DNA for the CDR3 is TGCGCCAGCAGCTACGACAGGGGGAACACAGATACGCAGTATTTT. Translating gives CASSYDRGNTDTQYF. The V call is TRBV5-1, the J call TRBJ2-3; 9 nucleotides line up with TRBD1. The CDR3 consists of 15 residues. The germline gives CDR1 SGHRS, CDR2 YFSETQ. V was pared by 3 bases and J by 2 bases, with 4 bases of the junction left unmatched.

This chain connects TRBV10-3 to TRBJ2-5; TRBD1 aligns across 9 bases. Germline V gene data show CDR1 as ENHRY and CDR2 as SYGVKD. The CDR3 runs to 14 residues. Trimming took 6 bases from V and 5 from J; bases not matched to a gene: 7. The CDR3 bases are TGTGCCATCAGCGACGACAGGGGGTCGGAGACCCAGTACTTC. Amino acid sequence: CAISDDRGSETQYF.

The rearrangement uses TRBV18 and TRBJ2-3; 11 bases are a match to TRBD2. The length of the CDR3 is 15 residues. J was trimmed by 4 bases and V by 5 bases; bases with no gene match: 5. The germline CDR1 and CDR2 sequences are KGHSH and LQKENI. CDR3 in amino acids: CASSTSGSVADTQYF. In DNA form, the CDR3 reads TGTGCCAGCTCAACTAGCGGGAGTGTCGCAGATACGCAGTATTTT.

This clonotype was seen a few times. The J gene is TRBJ1-1, the V gene TRBV7-9, with D hard to call. Trimming left V 1 base short and J 5 bases short, with 8 bases between. CDR1 SEHNR and CDR2 FQNEAQ come from the germline V gene (reference sequence). The length of the CDR3 is 13 residues. CDR3 in amino acids: CASSLGVVTEAFF. The DNA for the CDR3 is TGTGCCAGCAGCTTAGGTGTAGTTACTGAAGCTTTCTTT.